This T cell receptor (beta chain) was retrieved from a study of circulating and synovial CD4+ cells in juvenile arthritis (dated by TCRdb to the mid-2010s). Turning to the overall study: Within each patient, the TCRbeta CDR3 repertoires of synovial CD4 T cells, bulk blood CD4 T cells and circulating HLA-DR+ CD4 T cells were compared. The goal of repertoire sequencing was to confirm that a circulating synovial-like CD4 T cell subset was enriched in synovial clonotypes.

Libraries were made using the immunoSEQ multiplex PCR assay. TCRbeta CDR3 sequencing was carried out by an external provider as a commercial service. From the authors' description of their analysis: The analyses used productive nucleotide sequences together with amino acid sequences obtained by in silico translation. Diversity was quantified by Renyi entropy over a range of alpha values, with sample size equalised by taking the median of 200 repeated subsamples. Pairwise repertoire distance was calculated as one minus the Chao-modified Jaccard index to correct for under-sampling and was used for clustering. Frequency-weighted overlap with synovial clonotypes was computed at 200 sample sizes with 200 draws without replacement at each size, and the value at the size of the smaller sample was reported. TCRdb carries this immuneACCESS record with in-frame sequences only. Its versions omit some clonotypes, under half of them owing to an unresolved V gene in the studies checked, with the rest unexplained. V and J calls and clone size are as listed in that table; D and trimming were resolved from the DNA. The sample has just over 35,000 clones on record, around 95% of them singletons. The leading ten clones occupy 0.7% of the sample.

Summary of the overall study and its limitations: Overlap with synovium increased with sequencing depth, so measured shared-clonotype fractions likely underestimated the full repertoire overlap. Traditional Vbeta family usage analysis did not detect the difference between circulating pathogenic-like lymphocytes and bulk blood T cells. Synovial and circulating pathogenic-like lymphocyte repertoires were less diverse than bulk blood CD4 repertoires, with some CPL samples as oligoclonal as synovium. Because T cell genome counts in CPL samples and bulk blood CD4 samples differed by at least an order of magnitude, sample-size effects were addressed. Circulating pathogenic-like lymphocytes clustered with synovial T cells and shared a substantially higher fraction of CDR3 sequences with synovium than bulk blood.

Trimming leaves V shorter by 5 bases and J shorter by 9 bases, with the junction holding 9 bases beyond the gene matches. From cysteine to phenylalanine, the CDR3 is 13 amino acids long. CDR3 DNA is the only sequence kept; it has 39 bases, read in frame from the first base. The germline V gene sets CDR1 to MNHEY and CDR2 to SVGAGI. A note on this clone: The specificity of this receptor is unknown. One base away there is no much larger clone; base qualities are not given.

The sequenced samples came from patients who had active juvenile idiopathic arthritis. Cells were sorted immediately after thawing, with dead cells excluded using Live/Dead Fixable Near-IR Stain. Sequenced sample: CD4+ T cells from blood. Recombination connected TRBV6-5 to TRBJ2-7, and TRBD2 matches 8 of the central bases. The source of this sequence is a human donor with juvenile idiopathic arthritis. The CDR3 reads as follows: CASSLTSGNLQYF. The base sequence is TGTGCCAGCAGTCTCACTAGCGGTAACCTGCAGTACTTC.